This is a list of T cell receptor beta chains from one sample in a study of PD-1 blockade in classical Hodgkin lymphoma. Method: immunoSEQ multiplex PCR; TCRdb's copy keeps in-frame clones and lacks some. The sample lists 60,000 to 75,000 clones, roughly nine tenths occurring once. This sample comprised peripheral blood mononuclear cells (PBMCs), obtained at baseline. The origin of the receptors is a human donor with classical Hodgkin lymphoma. The CDR3 runs from the conserved cysteine through the conserved F or W. The D gene is left open where the match is weak. Clone size appears in some rows only: once, few, many, or a class for an expanded clone.

clone_size d_call j_call v_call cdr3_aa cdr3_nt
NA NA TRBJ2-3 TRBV5-6 CASSTQEGLRATTTDTQYF TGTGCCAGCAGCACCCAGGAGGGGCTAAGAGCAACGACCACAGATACGCAGTATTTT
NA NA TRBJ1-6 TRBV2 CASSDSRSYNSPLHF TGTGCCAGCAGTGACTCCCGCTCCTATAATTCACCCCTCCACTTT
NA NA TRBJ2-5 TRBV28 CASSLGGRHNF TGTGCCAGCAGTCTTGGGGGCCGACACAACTTC
NA NA TRBJ2-5 TRBV11-2 CASSLDAETQYF TGTGCCAGCAGCTTAGATGCAGAGACCCAGTACTTC
NA NA TRBJ1-2 TRBV10-2 CASSETPGVGYGYTF TGCGCCAGCAGTGAGACACCAGGGGTTGGCTATGGCTACACCTTC
NA NA TRBJ1-4 TRBV7-2 CASSSTGFNEKLFF TGTGCCAGCAGCTCGACAGGCTTTAATGAAAAACTGTTTTTT
once NA TRBJ2-5 TRBV5-1 CASSLVAGRETQYF TGCGCCAGCAGCTTGGTTGCAGGCCGAGAGACCCAGTACTTC
NA TRBD1 TRBJ2-2 TRBV7-6 CASSFRTGEAGELFF TGTGCCAGCAGCTTTCGGACAGGGGAGGCCGGGGAGCTGTTTTTT
NA NA TRBJ1-1 TRBV19 CASSLQAKGTEAFF TGTGCCAGTAGCTTACAGGCAAAGGGCACTGAAGCTTTCTTT
NA NA TRBJ1-1 TRBV19 CASRAGGPGAFF TGTGCCAGTAGGGCCGGGGGGCCCGGAGCTTTCTTT
NA NA TRBJ1-5 TRBV5-1 CASSLGEANNQPQHF TGCGCCAGCAGCTTGGGTGAGGCAAACAATCAGCCCCAGCATTTT
NA TRBD2 TRBJ2-7 TRBV4-1 CASSQVGLAGRSYEQYF TGCGCCAGCAGCCAAGTGGGACTAGCGGGAAGATCCTACGAGCAGTACTTC
NA TRBD2 TRBJ2-5 TRBV7-9 CASSLVSGGYQETQYF TGTGCCAGCAGCTTAGTAAGCGGGGGGTACCAAGAGACCCAGTACTTC
NA NA TRBJ1-3 TRBV5-5 CASSPLPQTGNTIYF TGTGCCAGCAGCCCACTCCCACAGACGGGAAACACCATATATTTT
NA NA TRBJ2-7 TRBV7-9 CASSLALGAGYEQYF TGTGCCAGCAGCTTAGCGCTCGGGGCAGGGTACGAGCAGTACTTC
NA NA TRBJ2-1 TRBV7-9 CASSQSRVSKQFF TGTGCCAGCAGCCAATCAAGGGTCTCCAAGCAGTTCTTC
NA TRBD2 TRBJ2-1 TRBV29-1 CSVDGLAGVYNEQFF TGCAGCGTTGACGGACTAGCGGGAGTGTACAATGAGCAGTTCTTC
NA NA TRBJ1-3 TRBV28 CASSSRTSSGNTIYF TGTGCCAGCAGTTCCCGGACAAGCTCTGGAAACACCATATATTTT
NA TRBD1 TRBJ2-7 TRBV28 CASSFPTGISPVTYEQYF TGTGCCAGCAGTTTCCCGACAGGGATAAGCCCCGTGACCTACGAGCAGTACTTC
NA NA TRBJ1-1 TRBV29-1 CSVRPPFPSNTEAFF TGCAGCGTTCGGCCGCCATTCCCTTCCAACACTGAAGCTTTCTTT
NA NA TRBJ2-2 TRBV4-1 CASSQDHNTGELFF TGCGCCAGCAGCCAAGATCATAACACCGGGGAGCTGTTTTTT
NA NA TRBJ2-3 TRBV6-5 CASSYGLTVVDTQYF TGTGCCAGCAGTTACGGTTTAACGGTGGTAGATACGCAGTATTTT
NA TRBD2 TRBJ2-3 TRBV4-2 CASSQEWGLAGEDTQYF TGTGCCAGCAGCCAAGAATGGGGACTAGCGGGGGAAGATACGCAGTATTTT
NA TRBD1 TRBJ1-6 TRBV28 CASGPGQGRHSVGSPLHF TGTGCCAGCGGACCGGGACAGGGAAGACATTCGGTTGGGTCACCCCTCCACTTT
NA NA TRBJ2-7 TRBV19 CASSTSHAGYEQYF TGTGCCAGTAGTACAAGTCATGCAGGGTACGAGCAGTACTTC
NA TRBD1 TRBJ2-5 TRBV10-3 CATGTGERETQYF TGTGCCACAGGGACAGGGGAACGAGAGACCCAGTACTTC
NA TRBD1 TRBJ1-5 TRBV19 CASSIERDRANQPQHF TGTGCCAGTAGTATAGAGCGGGACAGGGCCAATCAGCCCCAGCATTTT
NA NA TRBJ2-5 TRBV7-8 CASSLNGETQYF TGTGCCAGCAGCCTGAATGGGGAGACCCAGTACTTC
NA NA TRBJ1-1 TRBV27 CASSLGVGTEAFF TGTGCCAGCAGTTTAGGAGTGGGCACTGAAGCTTTCTTT
NA NA TRBJ1-4 TRBV28 CASSHIRDDINEKLFF TGTGCCAGCAGTCATATCCGGGACGACATTAATGAAAAACTGTTTTTT
NA NA TRBJ1-1 TRBV5-4 CASSRANTEAFF TGTGCCAGCAGCCGGGCCAACACTGAAGCTTTCTTT
NA NA TRBJ1-2 TRBV6-1 CASDIGQHQSYGYTF TGTGCCAGCGATATAGGACAGCACCAATCCTATGGCTACACCTTC
once NA TRBJ2-3 TRBV6-6 CASSSWPPTDTQYF TGTGCCAGCAGTAGTTGGCCCCCCACAGATACGCAGTATTTT
NA NA TRBJ2-3 TRBV13 CASSLGLAADTQYF TGTGCCAGCAGCTTGGGACTCGCGGCAGATACGCAGTATTTT
NA NA TRBJ2-3 TRBV4-1 CASSAGAGWADTQYF TGCGCCAGCAGTGCGGGGGCAGGGTGGGCAGATACGCAGTATTTT
NA NA TRBJ2-6 TRBV18 CASSPRADPSGANVLTF TGTGCCAGCTCACCAAGGGCAGACCCCTCTGGGGCCAACGTCCTGACTTTC
once TRBD1 TRBJ1-5 TRBV6-5 CASSFRGGGQPQHF TGTGCCAGCAGTTTTCGAGGGGGCGGTCAGCCCCAGCATTTT
NA NA TRBJ2-1 TRBV4-1 CASSPYRSSYNEQFF TGCGCCAGCAGCCCCTACAGAAGCTCCTACAATGAGCAGTTCTTC
NA NA TRBJ1-1 TRBV28 CASRVAFAAEAFF TGTGCCAGCAGAGTAGCTTTTGCCGCTGAAGCTTTCTTT
NA TRBD1 TRBJ2-7 TRBV10-3 CAISEPDRRLYEQYF TGTGCCATCAGTGAGCCGGACAGGCGGTTATACGAGCAGTACTTC
NA TRBD2 TRBJ2-1 TRBV27 CASSFPPYSGRNNEQFF TGTGCCAGCAGTTTCCCACCGTATAGCGGGAGGAACAATGAGCAGTTCTTC
NA NA TRBJ2-7 TRBV6-1 CASSRDGSILYEQYF TGTGCCAGCAGTCGGGACGGCTCCATTTTGTACGAGCAGTACTTC
NA NA TRBJ2-2 TRBV7-7 CASRLGPNTGELFF TGTGCTAGCAGACTCGGGCCCAACACCGGGGAGCTGTTTTTT
NA NA TRBJ1-2 TRBV29-1 CSVVTGGGYTF TGCAGCGTTGTTACAGGTGGTGGCTACACCTTC
NA TRBD1 TRBJ1-5 TRBV28 CASGTGAENQPQHF TGTGCCAGCGGGACAGGGGCCGAAAATCAGCCCCAGCATTTT
NA NA TRBJ2-2 TRBV7-7 CASSQDLAGELFF TGTGCTAGCAGCCAAGACCTAGCCGGGGAGCTGTTTTTT
NA NA TRBJ1-2 TRBV27 CASSFGPGSIYGYTF NA
NA TRBD1 TRBJ1-5 TRBV27 CASSSGTGSAQPQHF TGTGCCAGCAGTTCCGGGACAGGAAGTGCACAGCCCCAGCATTTT
NA TRBD1 TRBJ2-5 TRBV6-5 CASSYPTGGFVTQYF TGTGCCAGCAGTTACCCGACAGGGGGCTTTGTGACCCAGTACTTC
NA TRBD1 TRBJ2-1 TRBV27 CASRGTVYNEQFF TGTGCCAGCAGGGGGACAGTCTACAATGAGCAGTTCTTC
NA NA TRBJ2-2 TRBV10-2 CAYLSTGSGTGELFF TGCGCCTACCTCTCCACGGGGTCGGGCACCGGGGAGCTGTTTTTT
once TRBD2 TRBJ2-7 TRBV5-4 CASSLTGLADYEQYF TGTGCCAGCAGCCTAACCGGACTAGCGGACTACGAGCAGTACTTC
once NA TRBJ2-7 TRBV19 CASSIQGSYEQYF TGTGCCAGTAGTATACAGGGTTCCTACGAGCAGTACTTC
NA NA TRBJ2-5 TRBV19 CASKAKGRETQYF TGTGCCAGTAAGGCGAAGGGCCGGGAGACCCAGTACTTC
NA TRBD1 TRBJ2-2 TRBV4-1 CASAKRIGQGNTGELFF TGCGCCAGCGCGAAACGCATAGGACAGGGGAACACCGGGGAGCTGTTTTTT
NA TRBD2 TRBJ2-3 TRBV5-6 CASSGGTSFRADTQYF TGTGCCAGCAGCGGTGGGACTAGCTTTAGGGCAGATACGCAGTATTTT
NA TRBD1 TRBJ2-1 TRBV7-9 CASSRPGQGSAYNEQFF TGTGCCAGCAGCAGACCGGGACAGGGATCTGCCTACAATGAGCAGTTCTTC
NA TRBD2 TRBJ2-3 TRBV7-8 CASRFGGDTDTQYF TGTGCCAGCAGATTCGGGGGGGACACAGATACGCAGTATTTT